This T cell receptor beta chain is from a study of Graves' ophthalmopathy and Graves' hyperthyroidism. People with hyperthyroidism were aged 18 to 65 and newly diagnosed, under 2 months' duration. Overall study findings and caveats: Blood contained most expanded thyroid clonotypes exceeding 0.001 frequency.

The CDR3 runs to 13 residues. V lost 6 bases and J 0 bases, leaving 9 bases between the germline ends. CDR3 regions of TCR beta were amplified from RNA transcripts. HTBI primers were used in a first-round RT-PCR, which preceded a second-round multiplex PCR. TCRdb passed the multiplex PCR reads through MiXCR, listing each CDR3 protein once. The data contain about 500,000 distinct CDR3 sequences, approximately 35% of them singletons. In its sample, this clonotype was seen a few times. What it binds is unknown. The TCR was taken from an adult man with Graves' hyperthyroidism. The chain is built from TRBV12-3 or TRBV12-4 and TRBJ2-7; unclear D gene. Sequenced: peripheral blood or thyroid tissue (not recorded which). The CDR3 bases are TGTGCCAGCAGGTCAACAGCCTCCTACGAGCAGTACTTC. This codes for CASRSTASYEQYF.